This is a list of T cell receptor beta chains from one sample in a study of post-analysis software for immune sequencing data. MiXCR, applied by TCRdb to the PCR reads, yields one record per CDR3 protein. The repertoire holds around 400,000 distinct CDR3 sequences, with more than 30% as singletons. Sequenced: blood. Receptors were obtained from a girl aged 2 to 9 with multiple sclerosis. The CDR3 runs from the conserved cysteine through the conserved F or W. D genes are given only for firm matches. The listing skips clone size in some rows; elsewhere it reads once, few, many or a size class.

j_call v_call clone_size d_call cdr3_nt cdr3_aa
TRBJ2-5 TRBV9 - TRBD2 TGTGCCAGCAGCGTAAGGCCTAGCGGGGGGAATGCCCAGTACTTC CASSVRPSGGNAQYF
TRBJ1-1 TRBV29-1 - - TGCAGCGCGCGGCGAGGAGGGGTTGGCACTGAAGCTTTCTTT CSARRGGVGTEAFF
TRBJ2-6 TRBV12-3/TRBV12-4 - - TGTGCCAGCAGTTCATCAAGTAGCTCTGGGGCCAACGTCCTGACTTTC CASSSSSSSGANVLTF
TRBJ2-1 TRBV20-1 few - TGCAGTGCTATCTTCTTGGCGAGTGAGCAGTTCTTC CSAIFLASEQFF
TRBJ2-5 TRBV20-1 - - TGCAGTGCTCCCACTGGGGGGGAGACCCAGTACTTC CSAPTGGETQYF
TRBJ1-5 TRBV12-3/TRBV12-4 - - TGTGCCAGCAGCTCTGTGGGAGAAAACAATCAGCCCCAGCATTTT CASSSVGENNQPQHF
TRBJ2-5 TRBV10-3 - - TGTGCCAGTCGACTGGGGGGCGGTGAGACCCAGTACTTC CASRLGGGETQYF
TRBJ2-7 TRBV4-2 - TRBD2 TGTGCCAGCAGCCAAGATGGTGCGGCTAGCGGGTACGAGCAGTACTTC CASSQDGAASGYEQYF
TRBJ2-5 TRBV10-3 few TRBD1 TGTGCCATCAGTGACAGGGGGCTGGAGACCCAGTACTTC CAISDRGLETQYF
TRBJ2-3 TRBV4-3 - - TGCGCCAGCAGCCAGCTCGGCGGGTCCCGGGATACGCAGTATTTT CASSQLGGSRDTQYF
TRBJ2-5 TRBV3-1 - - TGTGCCAGCAGCCAAGAAGTGGCAGTAGAGACCCAGTACTTC CASSQEVAVETQYF
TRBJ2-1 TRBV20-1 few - TGCAGTGCTAGACCGCCCCCTGAGCAGTTCTTC CSARPPPEQFF
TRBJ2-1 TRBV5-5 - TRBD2 TGTGCCAGCAGCATGAGCGGGAGGGTCTTGAATGAGCAGTTCTTC CASSMSGRVLNEQFF
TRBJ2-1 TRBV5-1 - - TGCGCCAGCAGCCCCGGGGGCCCCTCCTACAATGAGCAGTTCTTC CASSPGGPSYNEQFF
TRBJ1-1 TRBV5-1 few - TGCGCCAGCAGCGGATTAACGGGGAACACTGAAGCTTTCTTT CASSGLTGNTEAFF
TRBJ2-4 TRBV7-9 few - TGTGCCAGCAGGAAATTGGACCCTAAAAACATTCAGTACTTC CASRKLDPKNIQYF
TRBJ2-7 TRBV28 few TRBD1 TGTGCCAGCAGGTCGACAGGGGACTACGAGCAGTACTTC CASRSTGDYEQYF
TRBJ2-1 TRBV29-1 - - TGCAGCGTTGAAGGAGGCTATGAGCAGTTCTTC CSVEGGYEQFF
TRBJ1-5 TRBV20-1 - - TGCAGTGCTAGGAAGGGAGGAGGCAATCAGCCCCAGCATTTT CSARKGGGNQPQHF
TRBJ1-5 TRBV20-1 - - TGCAGTGCTAGACCCCCGGGGCAGCGCAGTCAGCCCCAGCATTTT CSARPPGQRSQPQHF
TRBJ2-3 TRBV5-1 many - TGTGCCAGCAGTTTAGGGCAAGGGGGAACAGATACGCAGTATTTT CASSLGQGGTDTQYF
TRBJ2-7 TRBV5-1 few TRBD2 TGCGCCAGCAGCCAGGGACTAGCGGGAATCTACGAGCAGTACTTC CASSQGLAGIYEQYF
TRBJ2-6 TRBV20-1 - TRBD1 TGCAGTGGGGCAGGGGGCACTGGGGCCAACGTCCTGACTTTC CSGAGGTGANVLTF
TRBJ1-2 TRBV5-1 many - TGCGCCAGCAGCTTAACAGCGGACAGCGCCCACTATGGCTACACCTTC CASSLTADSAHYGYTF
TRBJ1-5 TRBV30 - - TGTGCCTGGAGTGTAGCAGGGCCGGCAGAACAGCCCCAGCATTTT CAWSVAGPAEQPQHF
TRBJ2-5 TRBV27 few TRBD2 TGTGCCAGCAGTTTATCGCTAGCGGGAGATGAGACCCAGTACTTC CASSLSLAGDETQYF
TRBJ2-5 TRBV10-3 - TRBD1 TGTGCCATCAGCCCCGGGACAGCACACAACAATCAAGAGACCCAGTACTTC CAISPGTAHNNQETQYF
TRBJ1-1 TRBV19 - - TGTGCCACCGGTCCGACGGGCACCAAAGCTTTCTTT CATGPTGTKAFF
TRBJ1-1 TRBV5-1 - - TGCGCCAGCAGCTGGGACGGGGGGAACACTGAAGCTTTCTTT CASSWDGGNTEAFF
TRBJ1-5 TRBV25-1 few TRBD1 TGTGCCAGCAGTGAATCCGGGCCAGGGGGATTCAATCAGCCCCAGCATTTT CASSESGPGGFNQPQHF
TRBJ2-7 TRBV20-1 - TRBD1 TGCAGTGCTTACCGGGACAGGGGTCGCGAGCAGTACTTC CSAYRDRGREQYF
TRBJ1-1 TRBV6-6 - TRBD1 TGTGCCAGCAGTTACCAGGGGGGCACTGAAGCTTTCTTT CASSYQGGTEAFF
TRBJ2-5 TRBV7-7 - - TGTGCCAGCAGCTTACAGGGGATTCAAGAGACCCAGTACTTC CASSLQGIQETQYF
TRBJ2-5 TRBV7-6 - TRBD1 TGTGCCAGCAGCCGAACCGGACAGGGGGAGACCCAGTACTTC CASSRTGQGETQYF
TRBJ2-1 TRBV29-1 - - TGCAGCGACTTCCTTGGGGAGTACAATGAGCAGTTCTTC CSDFLGEYNEQFF
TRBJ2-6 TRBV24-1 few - TGTGCCACCAGTGATTTGCATTCTTCTGGGGCCAACGTCCTGACTTTC CATSDLHSSGANVLTF
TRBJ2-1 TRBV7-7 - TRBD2 TGTGCTAGCAGCTTAGGGAGGCTAGCGGGAGAAGAGCAGTTCTTC CASSLGRLAGEEQFF
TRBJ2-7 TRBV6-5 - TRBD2 TGTGCCAGCAGTTTATTACTAGCGGGAGCTCAGGACGAGCAGTACTTC CASSLLLAGAQDEQYF
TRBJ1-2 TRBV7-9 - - TGTGCCAGCAGCTTAGCCCTATTGGAGGGTGGCTACACCTTC CASSLALLEGGYTF
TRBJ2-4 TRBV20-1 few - TGCAGTGCTAGTTTAGTGGGGGCCAAAAACATTCAGTACTTC CSASLVGAKNIQYF
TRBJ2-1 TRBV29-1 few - TGCAGCGTTTCGGGAATGGCCTACAATGAGCAGTTCTTC CSVSGMAYNEQFF
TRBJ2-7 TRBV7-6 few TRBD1 TGTGCCAGCAGACTAGGGGGCTCCCCTACCTACGAGCAGTACTTC CASRLGGSPTYEQYF
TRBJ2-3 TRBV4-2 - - TGTGCCAGCAGCCAAGATTCGAGCCCTAGCACAGATACGCAGTATTTT CASSQDSSPSTDTQYF
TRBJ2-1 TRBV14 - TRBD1 TGTGCCAGCAGCCAACACCTGGGGACAGGGTTCTACAATGAGCAGTTCTTC CASSQHLGTGFYNEQFF
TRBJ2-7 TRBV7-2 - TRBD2 TGTGCCAGCAGCTTCGGACTAGCTGATACCTACGAGCAGTACTTC CASSFGLADTYEQYF